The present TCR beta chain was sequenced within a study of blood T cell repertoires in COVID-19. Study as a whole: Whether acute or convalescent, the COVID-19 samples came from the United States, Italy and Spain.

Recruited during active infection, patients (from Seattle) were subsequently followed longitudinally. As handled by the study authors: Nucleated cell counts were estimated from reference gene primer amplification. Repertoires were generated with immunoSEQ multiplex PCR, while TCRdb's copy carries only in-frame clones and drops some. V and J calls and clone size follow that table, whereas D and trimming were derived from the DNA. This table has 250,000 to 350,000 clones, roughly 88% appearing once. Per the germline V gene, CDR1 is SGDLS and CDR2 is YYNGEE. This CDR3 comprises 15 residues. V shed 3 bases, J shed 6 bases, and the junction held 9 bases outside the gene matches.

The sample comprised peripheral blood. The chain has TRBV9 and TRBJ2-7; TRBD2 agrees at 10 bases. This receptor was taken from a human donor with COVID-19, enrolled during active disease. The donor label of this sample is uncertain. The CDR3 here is CASSGMTSGPLEQYF. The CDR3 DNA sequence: TGTGCCAGCAGCGGTATGACTAGCGGGCCCCTCGAGCAGTACTTC.